This TCR beta chain was profiled in a study of blood T cell repertoires in COVID-19. About the research overall: Both acute and convalescent COVID-19 samples were obtained from the United States, Italy and Spain.

CDR1 is LGHDT, CDR2 YNNKEL, per germline (reference sequence). CDR3 length equals 10 residues. Trimming took 5 bases from V and 8 from J, leaving 6 bases between them. Authors' processing steps: Amplifying reference gene primers gave estimates of nucleated cell counts. Repertoires were generated with immunoSEQ multiplex PCR, while TCRdb's copy carries only in-frame clones and drops some. V and J calls and clone size come straight from that table; D and trimming were deduced from the DNA. This repertoire shows about 300,000 clones, approximately 89% found once; its top ten account for less than 3%. Recruitment covered 25 or so US areas and drew participants whose ages spanned roughly 18 to 90 years. Assignment of participants to cohorts was predicated upon participant-reported clinical history.

The gene calls are TRBV3-1 (or the pseudogene TRBV3-2) and TRBJ2-5, with no clear D. The specimen was PBMCs or T cells enriched from blood (not recorded which). The clonotype originates from a woman aged 45-59 years who had been exposed to COVID-19. The CDR3 sequence is CASSSTTQYF. For the CDR3, the DNA is TGTGCCAGCAGCTCGACAACCCAGTACTTC.